Shown below are 6 T cell receptor beta chains from a single sample sequenced in a study of T cells in Graves' hyperthyroidism and ophthalmopathy. It was RNA transcripts that yielded the amplified TCR beta CDR3 regions. Carried out on the TCR CDR3, a first-round RT-PCR used the HTBI primer set. One entry per CDR3 protein results from TCRdb running MiXCR on the multiplex PCR reads. The data contain approximately 690,000 distinct CDR3 sequences, roughly 15% of them seen just once; the ten biggest clones take up 9.5% to 15%. Sequencing was performed on blood. Receptors originate from a woman in her forties or fifties with Graves' ophthalmopathy.

This clonotype was counted many times. The V call is TRBV7-8, the J call TRBJ1-4, with a tentative D call TRBD1 (5 bases). Germline assignment: CDR1 SGHVS and CDR2 FQNEAQ. Trimming removed 1 base at V and 8 bases at J, with 11 bases between. This CDR3 is 14 amino acids long. The CDR3 region is CASSLGGDSEKLFF. DNA of the CDR3: TGTGCCAGCAGCTTAGGGGGGGATAGCGAAAAACTGTTTTTT.

At least ten counts were recorded for this clonotype. The V gene is TRBV24-1, the J gene TRBJ2-2; TRBD2 matches at 13 bases. Germline CDR1 and CDR2: KGHDR and SFDVKD. V shed 3 bases, J shed 5 bases, and the junction held 2 bases outside the gene matches. The CDR3 loop spans 16 amino acids. CDR3 region: CATSDRTSGRTGELFF. The CDR3 nucleotides are TGTGCCACCAGTGATCGGACTAGCGGGAGAACCGGGGAGCTGTTTTTT.

In its sample, this clonotype was seen many times. The chain is built from TRBV15 and TRBJ2-7; TRBD1 might be the D (6 bases). The ends were cut back, 5 bases at V and 0 bases at J, with 14 bases in the middle. The CDR3 consists of 15 residues. Per the germline V gene, CDR1 is LNHNV and CDR2 is YYDKDF (reference sequence). The CDR3 bases are TGTGCCACCAGCCGGAGGACAGAAAACTCCTACGAGCAGTACTTC. Encoded protein: CATSRRTENSYEQYF.

V usage is TRBV15 and J usage is TRBJ2-1; no clear D. The germline V and J ends were trimmed by 1 base and 2 bases, with 12 bases remaining between them. Looked up from germline, CDR1 is LNHNV and CDR2 is YYDKDF (reference sequence). There are 16 residues in the CDR3. The CDR3 nucleotides are TGTGCCACCAGCAGAGTGAATAGGAATACCTACAATGAGCAGTTCTTC. Protein: CATSRVNRNTYNEQFF.

The chain has TRBV11-2 and TRBJ1-3; 7 nucleotides match TRBD1. Germline-derived CDR1 and CDR2 are SGHAT and FQNNGV. The CDR3 contains 19 residues. V shed 1 base, J shed 0 bases, and the junction held 12 bases outside the gene matches. The CDR3 DNA is TGTGCCAGCAGCTTAGGCCGAGGGGGCAGGAAACACTCTGGAAACACCATATATTTT. Protein product: CASSLGRGGRKHSGNTIYF.

In this sample, this clonotype turned up a few times. The V call is TRBV19, the J call TRBJ1-1, with D unresolved. The V gene lost 3 bases and the J gene lost 4 bases, with 15 bases spanning the gap. The germline gives CDR1 LNHDA, CDR2 SQIVND (reference sequence). This CDR3 has 15 amino acids. This chain's CDR3 is CASSIGVSISTEAFF. The CDR3 nucleotides are TGTGCCAGTAGTATTGGCGTTTCTATCTCCACTGAAGCTTTCTTT.